These T cell receptor beta chains were read from a single sample in a study of Tregs in tolerant kidney transplant recipients. The protocol was immunoSEQ multiplex PCR, while the TCRdb copy is restricted to in-frame clones and leaves out a portion. The table records about 55,000 clones, approximately 91% of them present only once. The specimen comprised CD8+ T cells from blood (PBMCs), sampled 24 months after the transplant. The source of these receptors is a human patient who received a combined kidney and bone marrow transplant. The graft donor may have given rise to some T cells. CDR3s include the opening cysteine and the closing phenylalanine or tryptophan. A clone size is listed for some rows: how often the clone was seen (once, few, many), or a class if it is expanded.

CDR3aa | v_gene | abundance | j_gene
CASSLERRNEQFF | TRBV5-1 | few | TRBJ2-1
CASSTSGDQPQHF | TRBV6-5 | NA | TRBJ1-5
CASSLGSSNQPQHF | TRBV27 | NA | TRBJ1-5
CASSLERTGPDTQYF | TRBV5-8 | NA | TRBJ2-3
CATETGSYFGYTF | TRBV19 | once | TRBJ1-2
CASSSPGHGLYNEQFF | TRBV7-9 | NA | TRBJ2-1
CASSLSGDGYTF | TRBV7-9 | once | TRBJ1-2
CASSLSHHRGGQETQYF | TRBV11-1 | NA | TRBJ2-5
CASSGGTSGSTDTQYF | TRBV5-4 | NA | TRBJ2-3
CASSLGRLKETQYF | TRBV13 | NA | TRBJ2-5
CATSPIPLAGSQTDTQYF | TRBV15 | NA | TRBJ2-3
CASSLQLAETQYF | TRBV27 | NA | TRBJ2-5
CASSSTGTSGGGNTDTQYF | TRBV7-7 | NA | TRBJ2-3
CASGRQGSYEQYF | TRBV14 | once | TRBJ2-7
CASSQLGRPKKNIQYF | TRBV23-1 | NA | TRBJ2-4
CASSLRMSGRATYEQYF | TRBV7-9 | NA | TRBJ2-7
CASSVEGRLNNEQFF | TRBV9 | NA | TRBJ2-1
CASSLWRSNTGELFF | TRBV7-9 | NA | TRBJ2-2
CASSPDSSYEQYF | TRBV5-1 | NA | TRBJ2-7
CSVVSTGTSYEQYF | TRBV29-1 | NA | TRBJ2-7
CASSIWAQEGYGYTF | TRBV19 | NA | TRBJ1-2
CASSHRGSSYEQYF | TRBV5-1 | NA | TRBJ2-7
CASSLGPRGGNQPQHF | TRBV5-1 | NA | TRBJ1-5
CASSFRTGNYGYTF | TRBV13 | NA | TRBJ1-2